The 24 T cell receptor beta chains listed next were all sequenced from one sample in a study of T cell responses to AZD1222 COVID-19 vaccine. Profiling relied on immunoSEQ multiplex PCR, and the TCRdb table lists in-frame clones only, not all of them. Among roughly 110,000 clones listed, around 92% were seen once. The specimen comprised peripheral blood, sampled on day 0 of AZD1222 vaccination. These receptors were taken from an adult in good health.

CDR3 nucleotide sequence: TGTGCCTGGAGTGACGAGGGACTAGGCGGTTACTACAATGAGCAGTTCTTC. The encoded protein is CAWSDEGLGGYYNEQFF. The chain carries TRBV30 and TRBJ2-1, with 8 bases lining up with TRBD2. With 1 base clipped from V and 3 bases from J, the junction kept 11 bases outside the gene matches. This CDR3 spans 17 amino acids. Germline assignment: CDR1 GTSNPN and CDR2 SVGIG (reference sequence).

The gene calls are TRBV24-1 and TRBJ2-1; TRBD2 aligns across 8 bases. CDR1 KGHDR and CDR2 SFDVKD come from the germline V gene. J gave up 5 bases and V 3 bases, and 14 bases lay outside the gene matches. CDR3 size: 18 residues. In nucleotides, the CDR3 is TGTGCCACCAGTGATCAACCCGGGGTTAGCGGGACGGACAATGAGCAGTTCTTC. Translating it yields CATSDQPGVSGTDNEQFF.

This chain links TRBV5-6 with TRBJ2-3; a possible D gene is TRBD2 (6 bases). Germline CDR1 SGHDT, CDR2 YYEEEE. The CDR3 has 16 residues. Between the trimmed V and J ends, which lost 4 bases and 1 base, there was a span of 16 bases. The CDR3 nucleotides read TGTGCCAGCAGCGTGCTAGCGACTGAGCGCACAGATACGCAGTATTTT. Amino acid sequence: CASSVLATERTDTQYF.

CDR3 amino acids: CASSLVGGTYNEQFF. The DNA of the CDR3 is TGCGCCAGCAGCTTGGTAGGGGGCACCTACAATGAGCAGTTCTTC. The chain is built from TRBV5-1 and TRBJ2-1; 7 bases line up with TRBD1. This CDR3 spans 15 amino acids. The trim removed 0 bases at V and 2 bases at J, leaving 2 bases unmatched. Germline CDR1 and CDR2: SGHRS and YFSETQ.

This clone has more than one count but fewer than ten. The CDR3 reads CASSETANYGYTF. CDR3 nucleotides: TGTGCCAGCAGTGAGACGGCTAACTATGGCTACACCTTC. The chain uses TRBV6-4 and TRBJ1-2; D is unresolved. The CDR3 length is 13 residues. Germline values: CDR1 MRHNA, CDR2 SNTAGT. Trimming shortened V by 3 bases and J by 0 bases, and 5 bases separated the two germline ends.

This chain links TRBV11-2 with TRBJ2-7; 9 nucleotides match TRBD1. The CDR3 runs to 15 residues. V shed 2 bases and J 5 bases; nucleotides not matched to a gene: 7. Per germline, CDR1 SGHAT and CDR2 FQNNGV. CDR3 in DNA: TGTGCCAGCAGCTTACTCACAGGGGGCAGGGACGAGCAGTACTTC. It codes for CASSLLTGGRDEQYF. Supplemented by reference TRBV11-2 and TRBJ2-7, the full variable domain reads EAGVAQSPRYKIIEKRQSVAFWCNPISGHATLYWYQQILGQGPKLLIQFQNNGVVDDSQLPKDRFSAERLKGVDSTLKIQPAKLEDSAVYLCASSLLTGGRDEQYFGPGTRLTVT.

V and J are TRBV2 and TRBJ2-2, with a tentative D call TRBD2 (6 bases). V dropped 0 bases and J dropped 1 base, with 6 bases sitting between them. The CDR3 runs 15 residues. Germline-derived CDR1 and CDR2 are SNHLY and FYNNEI. The CDR3 bases are TGTGCCAGCAGTGAAGCGGGAGGGAACACCGGGGAGCTGTTTTTT. This encodes CASSEAGGNTGELFF. The whole variable domain, remainder taken from reference TRBV2 and TRBJ2-2, is EPEVTQTPSHQVTQMGQEVILRCVPISNHLYFYWYRQILGQKVEFLVSFYNNEISEKSEIFDDQFSVERPDGSNFTLKIRSTKLEDSAMYFCASSEAGGNTGELFFGEGSRLTVL.

This sequence joins TRBV11-3 and TRBJ2-3; no clear D gene. This CDR3 region has 16 residues. Germline V gene data show CDR1 as SGHNT and CDR2 as YENEEA. Between the trimmed V and J ends, which lost 5 bases and 0 bases, there was a span of 15 bases. The CDR3 reads CASSGRQGPSTDTQYF. CDR3 nucleotide sequence: TGTGCCAGCAGCGGAAGACAAGGGCCTAGCACAGATACGCAGTATTTT.

The V gene is TRBV5-4, the J gene TRBJ2-5; D may be TRBD1 (5 bases). V dropped 3 bases and J dropped 2 bases, with 17 bases sitting between them. CDR1 SGHNT and CDR2 YYREEE come from the germline V gene (reference sequence). The CDR3 is made up of 16 amino acids. The DNA of the CDR3 is TGTGCCAGCAGCTGGGGTAGGGGCGATAAGCAAGAGACCCAGTACTTC. Protein: CASSWGRGDKQETQYF.

This clone was recorded only once. The chain recombines TRBV28 with TRBJ2-7, with 7 positions matching TRBD1. The germline gives CDR1 MDHEN, CDR2 SYDVKM. The CDR3 length is 14 residues. V lost 4 bases and J lost 4; bases outside the gene matches: 7. The DNA of the CDR3 is TGTGCCAGCAGTTCAGGGACAGCAGCTTACGAGCAGTACTTC. Protein product: CASSSGTAAYEQYF.

Here the CDR3 reads CASSYQATGELFF. CDR3 nucleotide sequence: TGTGCCAGCAGTTACCAAGCCACCGGGGAGCTGTTTTTT. The chain is built from TRBV6-5 and TRBJ2-2; D unresolved. This CDR3 has 13 residues. V lost 2 bases and J lost 4, with 5 bases in between. Germline CDR1 is MNHEY and CDR2 is SVGAGI.

The genes are TRBV5-1 and TRBJ1-5, with D perhaps TRBD1 (6 bases). The CDR3 extends over 14 amino acids. V shed 5 bases and J shed 7 bases, with 16 bases lying between them. Germline CDR1 reads SGHRS; CDR2 reads YFSETQ. This chain's CDR3 is CASSLTGGDQPQHF. The CDR3 DNA reads TGCGCCAGCAGTTTGACAGGAGGGGACCAGCCCCAGCATTTT.

The chain employs TRBV6-5 and TRBJ2-7; D may be TRBD1 (6 bases). The germline CDR1 and CDR2 sequences are MNHEY and SVGAGI. The V end was cut by 4 bases, the J end by 6 bases, with 19 bases between. The CDR3 is 15 residues long. In nucleotides, the CDR3 is TGTGCCAGCAGTTTTAGGGGGAGCCACCCGATCGAGCAGTACTTC. Translation gives CASSFRGSHPIEQYF.

The rearrangement joins TRBV4-1 to TRBJ2-1; 7 bases fit TRBD1. Germline assignment: CDR1 MGHRA and CDR2 YSYEKL. V trimming: 2 bases; J trimming: 3 bases; junction bases outside the gene matches: 10. The CDR3 spans 17 residues. The chain's CDR3 is CASSQSLDRVVYNEQFF. For the CDR3, the DNA is TGCGCCAGCAGCCAATCCCTTGACAGGGTGGTCTACAATGAGCAGTTCTTC.

This clone has at least ten counts. The chain employs TRBV5-1 and TRBJ2-3, with D tentatively TRBD2 (6 bases). Deletions cut 4 bases from V and 0 bases from J, with 18 bases between. This CDR3 spans 17 amino acids. Per germline, CDR1 SGHRS and CDR2 YFSETQ. CDR3 loop: CASSTGVAGPSTDTQYF. The CDR3, as DNA: TGCGCCAGCAGCACCGGTGTGGCGGGACCTAGCACAGATACGCAGTATTTT.

The chain carries TRBV5-4 and TRBJ1-3; D call uncertain. CDR1 is SGHNT and CDR2 is YYREEE in the germline V gene (reference sequence). Deletions cut 2 bases from V and 0 bases from J, with 6 bases between. The CDR3 has 14 residues. CDR3 residues: CASSLTNSGNTIYF. CDR3 nucleotide sequence: TGTGCCAGCAGCTTAACGAACTCTGGAAACACCATATATTTT.

This chain links TRBV5-4 with TRBJ1-1; 9 bases line up with TRBD1. This CDR3 contains 14 residues. Germline CDR1 is SGHNT and CDR2 is YYREEE (reference sequence). V shed 4 bases, J shed 3 bases, and the junction held 4 bases outside the gene matches. The CDR3 loop reads CASSVDRGDTEAFF. Here the CDR3 DNA reads TGTGCCAGCAGCGTAGACAGGGGGGACACTGAAGCTTTCTTT. Together with reference TRBV5-4 and TRBJ1-1, the CDR3 gives the full variable domain: ETGVTQSPTHLIKTRGQQVTLRCSSQSGHNTVSWYQQALGQGPQFIFQYYREEENGRGNFPPRFSGLQFPNYSSELNVNALELDDSALYLCASSVDRGDTEAFFGQGTRLTVV.

The chain recombines TRBV12-3 or TRBV12-4 with TRBJ1-2; no definite D call. The CDR3 contains 13 residues. Trimming stripped 3 bases from V and 10 bases from J, with 15 bases between. CDR3 DNA sequence: TGTGCCAGCAGTTTTGCGGAGTCTGTCCTCTACACCTTC. Protein product: CASSFAESVLYTF.

The chain has TRBV18 and TRBJ2-3; TRBD2 is a possible D gene (5 bases). Germline values: CDR1 KGHSH, CDR2 LQKENI. This CDR3 region has 15 residues. Trimming shortened V by 2 bases and J by 1 base, and 10 bases separated the two germline ends. The DNA for the CDR3 is TGTGCCAGCTCACCAGTGGGGAGACGCACAGATACGCAGTATTTT. Protein: CASSPVGRRTDTQYF.

The genes are TRBV28 and TRBJ1-2; D is unclear. Trimming stripped 6 bases from V and 6 bases from J, with 14 bases between. The length of the CDR3 is 13 residues. Germline lookup yields CDR1 MDHEN and CDR2 SYDVKM. CDR3 nucleotide sequence: TGTGCCAGCAGAAGGCCGCCTCGGGATGGCTACACCTTC. This codes for CASRRPPRDGYTF.

In this sample, this clone turned up once. This chain joins TRBV28 and TRBJ1-2, with a tentative D call TRBD1 (5 bases). In germline, CDR1 is MDHEN, CDR2 SYDVKM. The CDR3 contains 15 residues. The V gene lost 5 bases and the J gene lost 6 bases, with 19 bases spanning the gap. For the CDR3, the DNA is TGTGCCAGCAGTCCGGGACCGGGCCTAAACCATGGCTACACCTTC. Residues: CASSPGPGLNHGYTF.

The CDR3 DNA reads TGTGCCAGCAGCCCGATTGGGGGCGCGGGAGATACGCAGTATTTT. Its protein product is CASSPIGGAGDTQYF. The V call is TRBV2, the J call TRBJ2-3, with D perhaps TRBD1 (6 bases). The CDR3 loop spans 15 amino acids. Trimming pared 6 bases from V and 5 bases from J, leaving 18 bases between. Germline V lookup: CDR1 SNHLY, CDR2 FYNNEI. The full variable domain, completed using reference TRBV2 and TRBJ2-3, is EPEVTQTPSHQVTQMGQEVILRCVPISNHLYFYWYRQILGQKVEFLVSFYNNEISEKSEIFDDQFSVERPDGSNFTLKIRSTKLEDSAMYFCASSPIGGAGDTQYFGPGTRLTVL.

The J gene is TRBJ2-7, the V gene TRBV7-9; a weak D match, TRBD2 (5 bases). Trimming shortened V by 9 bases and J by 3 bases, and 15 bases separated the two germline ends. Germline V gene lookup returns CDR1 SEHNR and CDR2 FQNEAQ (reference sequence). The CDR3 totals 13 residues. The CDR3 region is CASEWTGSYEQYF. Written as DNA, the CDR3 is TGTGCCAGTGAGTGGACGGGGAGCTACGAGCAGTACTTC.

This sequence joins TRBV7-9 and TRBJ2-7; 9 bases are a match to TRBD1. Germline trimming cut 3 bases from V and 2 bases from J; bases unmatched to any gene: 5. The CDR3 is 15 residues long. Germline V lookup: CDR1 SEHNR, CDR2 FQNEAQ (reference sequence). Written as DNA, the CDR3 is TGTGCCAGCAGCTTCACCGGGACAGGGACCTACGAGCAGTACTTC. Translating gives CASSFTGTGTYEQYF.